The entry below describes one TCR beta chain. These data originate in a study of blood T cell repertoires in COVID-19. Sequenced by immunoSEQ multiplex PCR; TCRdb stores in-frame clones only, minus some. The sample lists roughly 150,000 clones, 80% to 90% occurring once. This CDR3 spans 16 amino acids. CDR1 and CDR2 (germline): MNHEY, SVGEGT. V lost 6 bases, J lost 3 bases, and 7 bases stayed unmatched. The sequence was obtained from a woman between 55 and 75 years old with active COVID-19. The chain employs TRBV6-2 or TRBV6-3 and TRBJ1-6, with 8 bases matching TRBD1. Specimen: peripheral blood. For the CDR3, the DNA is TGTGCCAGCAGCCCGGGACAGGAAATCTATAATTCACCCCTCCACTTT. Translating gives CASSPGQEIYNSPLHF.